Below, 6 T cell receptor beta chains from the same sample are listed, as sequenced in a study of shared clonotypes between healthy human individuals. Assay: immunoSEQ multiplex PCR; the TCRdb copy retains only in-frame clones and omits some. This table holds around 1.1 million clones, 75% to 85% found once. The sample taken for sequencing was memory CD4+ T cells from PBMCs. The subset: CD45RA-negative fraction. The receptors stem from a man between 18 and 29 years old in good health. Some clones in this sample may be carry-over from other donors' samples.

This clone has more than one count but fewer than ten. Only one base separates this from a far larger clonotype, so it likely reflects a read error. Other DNA sequences in this sample translate to the same CDR3. This sequence joins TRBV5-4 and TRBJ2-3; D is ambiguous. This CDR3 comprises 11 residues. Germline CDR1 reads SGHNT; CDR2 reads YYREEE (reference sequence). V was clipped by 0 bases and J by 4 bases, with 0 bases between them. The CDR3 reads CASSLADTQYF. CDR3 in DNA: TGTGCCAGCAGCTTGGCAGATACGCAGTATTTT.

J is TRBJ1-5 and V is TRBV7-3, with unresolved D. V lost 5 bases to trimming and J lost 9 bases, with 14 bases between them. The V gene's germline CDR1 is SGHTA and CDR2 FQGTGA. CDR3 length: 13 amino acids. CDR3 nucleotide sequence: TGTGCCAGCAGCCCAGACGGTATCGGGCCCCAGCATTTT. It encodes CASSPDGIGPQHF.

The chain combines TRBV15 with TRBJ2-5; the D gene is possibly TRBD2 (5 bases). Germline V gives CDR1 LNHNV, CDR2 YYDKDF (reference sequence). The CDR3 contains 14 residues. Trimming took off 4 bases at V and 2 bases at J, with 11 bases between the two ends. The CDR3 here is CATSTGNTQETQYF. The CDR3, as DNA: TGTGCCACCAGCACCGGGAATACTCAAGAGACCCAGTACTTC.

This clone was observed a single time. The V and J genes are TRBV29-1 and TRBJ2-1, with 9 bases that match TRBD1. The CDR3 length is 12 residues. Trimming cost V 6 bases and J 9 bases; bases outside gene matches: 6. Germline values: CDR1 SQVTM, CDR2 ANQGSEA. CDR3 amino acids: CSVGQGSGEQFF. CDR3 DNA: TGCAGCGTGGGACAGGGAAGTGGTGAGCAGTTCTTC.

The chain couples TRBV10-3 to TRBJ1-5, with no clear D. V shed 0 bases and J shed 0 bases, with 3 bases lying between them. The CDR3 consists of 14 residues. Germline CDR1 reads ENHRY; CDR2 reads SYGVKD. This CDR3 is CAISESISNQPQHF. For the CDR3, the DNA is TGTGCCATCAGTGAGTCTATTAGCAATCAGCCCCAGCATTTT.

V is TRBV6-5 and J is TRBJ2-5; 8 bases are shared with TRBD2. The J call may be wrong; the DNA end is better matched by TRBJ2-7. The CDR3 extends over 13 amino acids. Germline CDR1 reads MNHEY; CDR2 reads SVGAGI. The CDR3 protein is CASSYGAGGEQYF. For the CDR3, the DNA is TGTGCCAGCAGTTACGGCGCGGGGGGCGAGCAGTACTTC.